The next 13 T cell receptor beta chains were all read from a single sample in a study of human T cells and chemical hapten exposure. Time point noted: patch test 3, about 24 weeks after DPC sensitization. The treatment here: therapeutic diphenylcyclopropenone sensitization with weekly scalp DPC. Each CDR3 protein is one row after TCRdb ran MiXCR on the RACE reads. This table has more than 80,000 distinct CDR3 sequences, roughly 10% appearing once. The sequences come from whole blood, collected in connection with sensitization to the hapten diphenylcyclopropenone (DPC). Every receptor here comes from a woman in her fifties or sixties with alopecia areata. Some clones in this sample may be carry-over from other donors' samples.

Worth noting for this clonotype: A much larger clone differs from this one at a single base, so this may be a read error. A read error is likely, as this CDR3 ends without the conserved phenylalanine or tryptophan. This chain uses TRBV20-1 with TRBJ2-3; D unclear. There are 15 residues in the CDR3. The germline gives CDR1 DFQATT, CDR2 SNEGSKA (reference sequence). V was cut by 6 bases and J by 0 bases, with 16 bases left in between. The CDR3 DNA reads as TGCAGTGCCCCCCGACTTGGGCCTAGCACAGATACGCAGTATATT. Translation: CSAPRLGPSTDTQYI.

The chain combines TRBV14 with TRBJ2-5, with 9 bases aligning to TRBD1. V was clipped by 4 bases and J by 1 base; unmatched bases: 22. This CDR3 contains 21 residues. Germline V lookup: CDR1 SGHDN, CDR2 FVKESK. The CDR3 region is CASSPGLPGQGKVATQETQYF. CDR3 nucleotide sequence: TGTGCCAGCAGCCCCGGCCTCCCGGGACAGGGAAAAGTGGCTACCCAAGAGACCCAGTACTTC.

This clonotype was detected only a few times. The chain employs TRBV2 and TRBJ2-1; 8 nucleotides agree with TRBD1. The CDR3 length is 14 residues. V gave up 2 bases and J gave up 8 bases; unmatched junction bases: 5. In germline, CDR1 is SNHLY, CDR2 FYNNEI. In DNA, the CDR3 is TGTGCCAGCAGTGAACAGGGGGCTTGGTATGAGCAGTTCTTC. Amino acid sequence: CASSEQGAWYEQFF.

This clonotype has a handful of counts. The chain couples TRBV20-1 to TRBJ2-4; 12 bases match TRBD1. The V and J ends lost 6 bases and 9 bases, in that order; junction bases with no gene match: 6. CDR1 and CDR2 (germline): DFQATT, SNEGSKA (reference sequence). The CDR3 loop spans 13 amino acids. CDR3 protein: CSAGTGGGGIQYF. The CDR3, as DNA: TGCAGTGCCGGGACAGGGGGCGGTGGCATTCAGTACTTC.

This clonotype was found many times. The rearrangement links TRBV24-1 to TRBJ2-1; D call uncertain. The CDR3 runs 14 residues. Deletions cut 0 bases from V and 10 bases from J, with 12 bases between. Germline V gene data show CDR1 as KGHDR and CDR2 as SFDVKD. The CDR3 nucleotides are TGTGCCACCAGTGATTTGCGTCACACGCGCGAGCAGTTCTTC. It codes for CATSDLRHTREQFF.

This clonotype was counted between two and nine times. A read error may produce the germline difference seen at one junction end. V usage is TRBV24-1 and J usage is TRBJ2-3; tentative D call: TRBD2 (5 bases). CDR1 and CDR2 from the germline V gene are KGHDR and SFDVKD. This CDR3 has 15 amino acids. The CDR3 DNA is TGTGCCACAAGTGGCAGCGGCCTTAGCACAGATACGCAGTATTTT. Translated: CATSGSGLSTDTQYF.

This clonotype appeared many times. The chain couples TRBV20-1 to TRBJ2-7, with 11 bases fitting TRBD1. Germline V CDR1 and CDR2: DFQATT, SNEGSKA (reference sequence). CDR3 size: 15 residues. After removal of 0 bases from V and 0 bases from J, the junction contained 1 base not matched to a gene. CDR3 sequence reads: CSARDGTGGSYEQYF. CDR3 sequence (DNA): TGCAGTGCTAGAGATGGGACAGGGGGCTCCTACGAGCAGTACTTC.

The CDR3 coding sequence is TGCGCCAGCAGCTTGGCCAAGGCAGATACGCAGTATTTT. Amino acid sequence: CASSLAKADTQYF. The chain uses TRBV5-1 and TRBJ2-3, with unresolved D. The ends were cut back, 0 bases at V and 4 bases at J, with 6 bases in the middle. The CDR3 runs 13 residues. The germline gives CDR1 SGHRS, CDR2 YFSETQ.

This clonotype has a count of ten or more. V is TRBV6-5 and J is TRBJ1-2, with 7 positions matching TRBD1. The CDR3 is 13 residues long. The germline CDR1 and CDR2 sequences are MNHEY and SVGAGI. Trimming cost V 7 bases and J 4 bases; bases outside gene matches: 6. The CDR3 nucleotides read TGTGCCAGCACCCTCGACAGGGCCTATGGCTACACCTTC. This sequence encodes CASTLDRAYGYTF.

This clonotype was detected ten times or more. The chain has TRBV18 and TRBJ1-5, with D possibly being TRBD1 (6 bases). The length of the CDR3 is 14 residues. In germline, CDR1 is KGHSH, CDR2 LQKENI. With 5 bases removed from V and 2 bases from J, the gap between germline ends came to 10 bases. CDR3 nucleotides: TGTGCCAGCTCAGCAGGGGACGGCAATCAGCCCCAGCATTTT. Its translation: CASSAGDGNQPQHF.

This chain connects TRBV6-2 or TRBV6-3 to TRBJ2-5, with 10 bases lining up with TRBD1. V lost 5 bases to trimming and J lost 4 bases; unmatched junction nucleotides: 10. CDR1 and CDR2 (germline): MNHEY, SVGEGT. This CDR3 spans 16 amino acids. CDR3 DNA: TGTGCCAGCAGTCCCGGCTTCGGACAGGGGGGAGAGACCCAGTACTTC. This gives the protein CASSPGFGQGGETQYF.

The table lists this clonotype with many counts. CDR3 sequence: CASSASFGGAESEQFF. The CDR3 DNA reads TGTGCCAGCAGCGCTAGCTTTGGGGGTGCTGAAAGTGAGCAGTTCTTC. The chain is built from TRBV12-3 or TRBV12-4 and TRBJ2-1; tentatively, D is TRBD1 or TRBD2 (5 bases each). This CDR3 spans 16 amino acids. The V end lost 6 bases, the J end lost 9 bases, and 24 bases lay between the germline ends.

This clonotype was recorded at least ten times. V is TRBV7-3 and J is TRBJ1-1; perhaps TRBD1 as D (5 bases). Germline CDR1 reads SGHTA; CDR2 reads FQGTGA. The CDR3 runs 13 residues. V lost 3 bases and J 1 base, leaving 6 bases between the germline ends. CDR3 residues: CASSLGTNTEAFF. Here the CDR3 DNA reads TGTGCCAGCAGCTTGGGGACGAACACTGAAGCTTTCTTT.